This TCR beta chain comes out of a study of graft-versus-host responses after intestinal transplantation. Study-level findings and limits: GvH clones were identified in recipient marrow, with some first appearing in ileum or blood. Allografts from individuals with graft-donor T cell macrochimerism displayed high graft-versus-host to host-versus-graft clonal ratios.

The CDR3 has 17 residues. CDR1 SGHNT and CDR2 YENEEA come from the germline V gene. Method: immunoSEQ multiplex PCR; TCRdb's copy keeps in-frame clones and lacks some. The table lists 85,000 to 100,000 clones, roughly 90% of them singletons. As regards this clone: As yet, its antigen is unknown. At one boundary the junction diverges from the germline segment, which might be a read error.

This rearrangement joins TRBV11-3 to TRBJ2-2; a possible D gene is TRBD2 (6 bases). The clonotype was recovered from a human donor who was the organ donor for an intestinal transplant. The sequenced sample was unstimulated CD4+ T cells sorted from spleen or lymph node cells, obtained before transplant. The chain's CDR3 is CASSLAGRLAKTGELFF. CDR3 in DNA: TGTGCCAGCAGCTTAGCGGGTCGGCTAGCGAAGACCGGGGAGCTGTTTTTT.